This T cell receptor beta chain was recorded in a study of blood T cell repertoires in COVID-19 (dated by TCRdb to the early 2020s). About the full investigation: Samples covering the acute and convalescent phases of COVID-19 were provided by collaborators in the United States, Italy and Spain. The prospective study material was composed of cDNA or gDNA derived from T cells, B-cell-depleted T cells, or PBMCs. Subjects who had been exposed to COVID-19, were actively infected with it, or had recovered from it provided the deeply sampled blood TCRbeta repertoires that made up the dataset. The repertoires were released in a freely available public database meant as a resource for research on the immune response to SARS-CoV-2. Samples came from the ongoing ImmuneRACE study (first 160 participants) plus 1,254 subjects from 6 global collaborators. A de-identified subject ID, COVID-19 status, age in years and sex were almost always included in the sample metadata. Where available, HLA class I and class II types were taken from metadata supplied by the sample provider and were not determined by assay-based typing. Results the study describes overall, beyond this receptor: The amount of clinical and demographic metadata varied by source and participant and was provided uncurated.

TCRbeta CDR3 regions were amplified from genomic DNA by means of the immunoSEQ Assay, a bias-controlled multiplex PCR. Per the source publication's procedure: The number of nucleated cells in each sample was estimated by amplification of reference gene primers within the assay. To quantify the absolute abundance of each unique TCRbeta CDR3 rearrangement, sequence reads were collapsed and filtered. Productive Simpson clonality was computed per sample as the square root of Simpson's diversity index over productive rearrangements. Here the immuneACCESS table is served through TCRdb, limited to in-frame sequences with V and J called. Missing clones are a known gap in these copies; in checked studies unresolved V genes cover under half, and the rest lacks a known reason. Clonal size and the V and J genes are those of that table, whereas D and trimming came from the DNA. The sample data list about 190,000 clones, and approximately 90% of these were observed just once. Less than 1.5% of the sample goes to the ten largest clones.

V and J are truncated by 6 bases and 3 bases respectively, leaving an intervening sequence of 12 bases. Spanning cysteine to phenylalanine, the CDR3 consists of 13 amino acids. Just CDR3 DNA is preserved here, 39 bases in frame from base 1. The CDR1 and CDR2 encoded by the germline V gene are MDHEN and SYDVKM. Each collaborating institution followed its own protocols to collect whole blood in K2EDTA tubes. For TCRbeta analysis, collaborators shipped samples in one of three forms: frozen whole blood, isolated PBMCs, or DNA extracted from either of those sample types. A remark on this clone: The antigen it recognizes is unknown. Within one base of it there is no much larger clone, and no base qualities were kept.

The receptor comes from a man younger than 40 with acute or convalescent COVID-19. Sequencing was done on a sample of peripheral blood. The sequence is built from TRBV28 and TRBJ2-7; 5 matching bases give a weak D call of TRBD2. The bases are TGTGCCAGCAGGTCGGGATTCGGCTACGAGCAGTACTTC. Its protein reads: CASRSGFGYEQYF.